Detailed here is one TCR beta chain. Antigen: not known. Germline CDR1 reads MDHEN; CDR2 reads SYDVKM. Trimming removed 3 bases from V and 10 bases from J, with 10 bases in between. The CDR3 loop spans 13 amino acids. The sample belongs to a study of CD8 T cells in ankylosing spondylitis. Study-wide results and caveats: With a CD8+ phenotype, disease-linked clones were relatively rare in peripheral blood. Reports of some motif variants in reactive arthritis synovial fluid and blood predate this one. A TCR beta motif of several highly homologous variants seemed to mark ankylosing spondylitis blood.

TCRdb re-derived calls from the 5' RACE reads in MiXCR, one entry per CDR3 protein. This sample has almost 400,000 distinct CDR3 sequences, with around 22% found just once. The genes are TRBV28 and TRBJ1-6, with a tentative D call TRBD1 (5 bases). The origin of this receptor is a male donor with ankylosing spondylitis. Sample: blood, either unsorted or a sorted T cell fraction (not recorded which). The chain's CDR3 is CASSFQGRSPLHF. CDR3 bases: TGTGCCAGCAGTTTTCAGGGTCGGTCACCCCTCCACTTT.